The next 25 T cell receptor beta chains were all read from a single sample in a study of T cell clonotyping in hematopoietic cell transplantation. Only in-frame clones appear in the TCRdb table, and some are missing; sequencing was by immunoSEQ multiplex PCR. The sample shows roughly 13,000 clones, roughly 94% of them seen only once. The source material was PBMCs, sampled 30 days after allogeneic stem cell transplant. Receptors were obtained from a male patient aged 55-69 years who had an allogeneic stem cell transplant from an unrelated donor, so the T cells may come from the graft donor. Some clones in this sample may be carry-over from other donors' samples.

This sequence joins TRBV30 and TRBJ1-3; D uncertain. Germline V gene data show CDR1 as GTSNPN and CDR2 as SVGIG (reference sequence). The ends were cut back, 7 bases at V and 0 bases at J, with 13 bases in the middle. The CDR3 loop spans 14 amino acids. The CDR3 spells CASQAGNSGNTIYF. The CDR3 DNA reads TGTGCCTCCCAGGCGGGTAACTCTGGAAACACCATATATTTT.

The chain recombines TRBV28 with TRBJ2-3; no reliable D call. Looked up from germline, CDR1 is MDHEN and CDR2 is SYDVKM. V shed 5 bases and J shed 4 bases, with 19 bases lying between them. The CDR3 is 16 amino acids. CDR3 sequence reads: CASSPRTPYGADTQYF. DNA for the CDR3: TGTGCCAGCAGTCCTCGGACCCCCTACGGCGCAGATACGCAGTATTTT.

The chain is built from TRBV19 and TRBJ1-5; weak D call: TRBD1 (5 bases). Looked up from germline, CDR1 is LNHDA and CDR2 is SQIVND (reference sequence). This CDR3 comprises 15 residues. V lost 10 bases and J 0 bases, leaving 16 bases between the germline ends. CDR3 region: CATRDQGYSNQPQHF. In DNA, the CDR3 is TGTGCCACCCGCGACCAGGGTTATAGCAATCAGCCCCAGCATTTT.

In its sample, this clone was seen once. The J gene is TRBJ2-1, the V gene TRBV11-2; no clear D. Germline CDR1 SGHAT, CDR2 FQNNGV. The CDR3 has 12 residues. Trimming pared 5 bases from V and 7 bases from J, leaving 9 bases between. The CDR3 is CASSHRDNEQFF. The CDR3 DNA reads as TGTGCCAGCAGCCACAGAGATAATGAGCAGTTCTTC.

V gene TRBV5-1 combines with J gene TRBJ2-1, with TRBD1 identical over 8 bases. CDR3 length: 16 residues. With 3 bases clipped from V and 2 bases from J, the junction kept 7 bases outside the gene matches. CDR1 and CDR2 from the germline V gene are SGHRS and YFSETQ. CDR3 DNA: TGCGCCAGCAGCTCGCCGGACAGGGACGCCTACAATGAGCAGTTCTTC. Encoded protein: CASSSPDRDAYNEQFF.

This clone was picked up one time. This chain joins TRBV4-1 and TRBJ2-4; D is unclear. Trimming shortened V by 0 bases and J by 0 bases, and 15 bases separated the two germline ends. This CDR3 spans 18 amino acids. Germline CDR1 reads MGHRA; CDR2 reads YSYEKL. The CDR3 DNA reads as TGCGCCAGCAGCCAAGAGTATTTAGGTCGGCTAGCCAAAAACATTCAGTACTTC. Protein product: CASSQEYLGRLAKNIQYF.

The rearrangement links TRBV18 to TRBJ1-2; no definite D call. V was trimmed by 2 bases and J by 3 bases, leaving 7 bases between them. Germline V gene data show CDR1 as KGHSH and CDR2 as LQKENI. This CDR3 is built from 13 residues. As DNA, the CDR3 is TGTGCCAGCTCACCAGAGGGTGACTATGGCTACACCTTC. Translated, it gives CASSPEGDYGYTF.

The chain couples TRBV28 to TRBJ2-7, with 10 bases that match TRBD1. V shed 5 bases and J 4 bases; nucleotides not matched to a gene: 8. Germline V gene data show CDR1 as MDHEN and CDR2 as SYDVKM. This CDR3 has 15 residues. The CDR3 nucleotides are TGTGCCAGCAGTCCCCTGGGGACAGGGGTGTACGAGCAGTACTTC. Translating it yields CASSPLGTGVYEQYF.

This clone was counted between two and nine times. CDR3: CASSSGQGASNYGYTF. The CDR3 bases are TGTGCCAGCAGCTCGGGACAGGGGGCGTCTAACTATGGCTACACCTTC. The gene calls are TRBV5-4 and TRBJ1-2, with 12 bases fitting TRBD1. CDR1 and CDR2 (germline): SGHNT, YYREEE (reference sequence). The J segment lost 0 bases and the V segment lost 3 bases, leaving 3 bases of the junction unmatched. This CDR3 comprises 16 residues.

This clone was seen only a few times. This sequence joins TRBV18 and TRBJ1-1, with no clear D. Germline values: CDR1 KGHSH, CDR2 LQKENI. Trimming left V 5 bases short and J 5 bases short, with 9 bases between. This CDR3 spans 12 amino acids. CDR3: CASSMAKTEAFF. As DNA, the CDR3 is TGTGCCAGCTCAATGGCGAAGACTGAAGCTTTCTTT.

The J gene is TRBJ1-1, the V gene TRBV14, with no clear D. This CDR3 is built from 13 residues. The V and J ends lost 0 bases and 10 bases respectively, with 12 bases between them. Per germline, CDR1 SGHDN and CDR2 FVKESK. CDR3 sequence: CASSQEGRLGAFF. CDR3 DNA: TGTGCCAGCAGCCAAGAGGGTAGGCTGGGAGCTTTCTTT. The variable domain in full, completed from reference TRBV14 and TRBJ1-1, reads EAGVTQFPSHSVIEKGQTVTLRCDPISGHDNLYWYRRVMGKEIKFLLHFVKESKQDESGMPNNRFLAERTGGTYSTLKVQPAELEDSGVYFCASSQEGRLGAFFGQGTRLTVV.

This clone showed up just once. The V and J genes are TRBV28 and TRBJ2-1; D is perhaps TRBD2 (6 bases). The V end was cut by 6 bases, the J end by 2 bases, with 11 bases between. CDR1 and CDR2 (germline): MDHEN, SYDVKM. CDR3 size: 14 residues. DNA for the CDR3: TGTGCCAGCAGACCCGGGGGAACCTACAATGAGCAGTTCTTC. Translation gives CASRPGGTYNEQFF.

This rearrangement joins TRBV19 to TRBJ2-7; the match to TRBD1 covers 7 bases. CDR3 length: 13 residues. The junction had 3 bases not matched to a gene; V was cut back by 5 bases and J by 2 bases. Germline lookup yields CDR1 LNHDA and CDR2 SQIVND (reference sequence). CDR3 sequence: CASSVDRAYEQYF. The CDR3 region has the DNA TGTGCCAGTAGTGTTGACAGGGCCTACGAGCAGTACTTC. Using reference TRBV19 and TRBJ2-7 for the parts outside the CDR3, the full variable domain is DGGITQSPKYLFRKEGQNVTLSCEQNLNHDAMYWYRQDPGQGLRLIYYSQIVNDFQKGDIAEGYSVSREKKESFPLTVTSAQKNPTAFYLCASSVDRAYEQYFGPGTRLTVT.

J is TRBJ2-7 and V is TRBV5-1, with D possibly TRBD1 on 5 matching bases. V lost 2 bases, J lost 1 base, and 19 bases lay in between. Germline assignment: CDR1 SGHRS and CDR2 YFSETQ. CDR3 length: 17 amino acids. CDR3 protein: CASSFVQSTGGSYEQYF. CDR3 DNA sequence: TGCGCCAGCAGCTTTGTTCAGAGTACAGGTGGGTCCTACGAGCAGTACTTC.

The gene calls are TRBV20-1 and TRBJ1-1; maybe TRBD1 (5 bases). This CDR3 is 11 amino acids long. Trimming cost V 8 bases and J 11 bases, with 18 bases left between them. CDR1 is DFQATT and CDR2 is SNEGSKA in the germline V gene (reference sequence). The CDR3 coding sequence is TGCAGTTCTCCAGTCCCTCGGGGGGCTTTCTTT. Translated, it gives CSSPVPRGAFF.

The rearrangement links TRBV5-1 to TRBJ2-3; TRBD1 matches 10 bases. Germline trimming cut 4 bases from V and 1 base from J; bases unmatched to any gene: 9. The CDR3 is 17 amino acids. Germline lookup yields CDR1 SGHRS and CDR2 YFSETQ. The CDR3 reads CASSVVGTGAGTDTQYF. The CDR3 DNA is TGCGCCAGCAGCGTTGTGGGGACAGGGGCCGGCACAGATACGCAGTATTTT.

The chain has TRBV7-2 and TRBJ2-7, with 7 bases aligning to TRBD1. The CDR3 runs 12 residues. The ends lost 2 bases at V and 6 bases at J; junction bases unmatched: 1. Germline CDR1 SGHTA, CDR2 FQGNSA. This chain's CDR3 is CASSLYRGEQYF. The CDR3 DNA is TGTGCCAGCAGCTTATACAGGGGCGAGCAGTACTTC.

This clone showed up just once. This rearrangement joins TRBV7-6 to TRBJ1-4, with TRBD1 matching over 8 bases. The CDR3 is 14 amino acids. Trimming cost V 5 bases and J 7 bases; bases outside gene matches: 6. Germline V gene lookup returns CDR1 SGHVS and CDR2 FNYEAQ. The CDR3 spells CASSPGTGGEKLFF. CDR3 DNA: TGTGCCAGCAGCCCCGGGACAGGCGGTGAAAAACTGTTTTTT.

The chain couples TRBV29-1 to TRBJ1-1; D gene unclear. Looked up from germline, CDR1 is SQVTM and CDR2 is ANQGSEA. CDR3 size: 11 residues. V was shortened by 7 bases and J by 10 bases, with 16 bases between the two germline ends. The CDR3 DNA reads TGCAGCGCCCGAGGAGGGTGGGGAGCTTTCTTT. Protein: CSARGGWGAFF.

The rearrangement joins TRBV19 to TRBJ2-5; weak D call: TRBD2 (6 bases). The CDR3 is 12 residues long. Germline assignment: CDR1 LNHDA and CDR2 SQIVND (reference sequence). V was clipped by 5 bases and J by 4 bases, with 8 bases between them. CDR3: CASSAGGETQYF. The CDR3 DNA reads as TGTGCCAGTAGTGCCGGGGGAGAGACCCAGTACTTC. Supplemented by reference TRBV19 and TRBJ2-5, the full variable domain reads DGGITQSPKYLFRKEGQNVTLSCEQNLNHDAMYWYRQDPGQGLRLIYYSQIVNDFQKGDIAEGYSVSREKKESFPLTVTSAQKNPTAFYLCASSAGGETQYFGPGTRLLVL.

This chain uses TRBV5-1 with TRBJ2-1, with 11 bases identical to TRBD1. This CDR3 has 15 amino acids. The junction had 6 bases not matched to a gene; V was cut back by 6 bases and J by 4 bases. The germline V gene has CDR1 SGHRS and CDR2 YFSETQ. The CDR3 loop is CASTWGTGGYNEQFF. CDR3 nucleotides: TGCGCCAGCACCTGGGGGACAGGGGGTTACAATGAGCAGTTCTTC.

V and J are TRBV11-2 and TRBJ2-7; TRBD1 might be the D (6 bases). The CDR3 is 14 residues long. The V and J ends lost 4 bases and 5 bases respectively, with 15 bases between them. Germline lookup yields CDR1 SGHAT and CDR2 FQNNGV. CDR3 DNA sequence: TGTGCCAGCAGCTCTTCCGGGACATACAACGAGCAGTACTTC. It translates to CASSSSGTYNEQYF. Combining the CDR3 with reference TRBV11-2 and TRBJ2-7 gives the whole variable domain EAGVAQSPRYKIIEKRQSVAFWCNPISGHATLYWYQQILGQGPKLLIQFQNNGVVDDSQLPKDRFSAERLKGVDSTLKIQPAKLEDSAVYLCASSSSGTYNEQYFGPGTRLTVT.

The chain carries TRBV5-4 and TRBJ1-1; weak D call: TRBD1 (6 bases). CDR1 and CDR2 from the germline V gene are SGHNT and YYREEE (reference sequence). V dropped 0 bases and J dropped 3 bases, with 18 bases sitting between them. CDR3 length: 17 amino acids. CDR3 residues: CASSLVDWRGIYTEAFF. In DNA form, the CDR3 reads TGTGCCAGCAGCTTGGTTGATTGGAGGGGGATTTACACTGAAGCTTTCTTT.

The rearrangement joins TRBV27 to TRBJ1-2, with D possibly matching TRBD1 (6 bases). CDR1 is MNHEY and CDR2 is SMNVEV in the germline V gene (reference sequence). CDR3 length: 15 amino acids. The V and J ends lost 7 bases and 0 bases respectively, with 15 bases between them. The CDR3 region has the DNA TGTGCCAGCAAAGCCTCGACAGGAGCTAACTATGGCTACACCTTC. Amino acid sequence: CASKASTGANYGYTF.

V gene TRBV19 combines with J gene TRBJ1-1; TRBD1 is a possible D gene (5 bases). Between the trimmed V and J ends, which lost 6 bases and 1 base, there was a span of 12 bases. Germline CDR1 and CDR2: LNHDA and SQIVND (reference sequence). This CDR3 is built from 14 residues. This CDR3 is CASSSFGGNTEAFF. The CDR3 nucleotides are TGTGCCAGTAGCTCCTTCGGGGGGAACACTGAAGCTTTCTTT.